A single sample gave rise to the 26 T cell receptor beta chains below, sequenced in a study of T cell responses to AZD1222 COVID-19 vaccine. Generated by immunoSEQ multiplex PCR, the TCRdb table keeps only in-frame clones and is missing some. The sample holds around 130,000 clones; approximately 93% are singletons and the top ten take approximately 3.4%. The sequencing here drew on peripheral blood, taken on day 0 of AZD1222 vaccination. The source is an adult in good health.

This chain connects TRBV7-8 to TRBJ1-1; D is unresolved. V lost 1 base and J 0 bases, leaving 9 bases between the germline ends. Per germline, CDR1 SGHVS and CDR2 FQNEAQ. This CDR3 is built from 15 residues. DNA for the CDR3: TGTGCCAGCAGCTTAGTAGGGCAGCTGAACACTGAAGCTTTCTTT. Its translation is CASSLVGQLNTEAFF.

The chain carries TRBV27 and TRBJ2-1, with D unclear. The CDR3 is made up of 12 amino acids. V was trimmed by 3 bases and J by 4 bases, leaving 4 bases between them. Germline CDR1 reads MNHEY; CDR2 reads SMNVEV (reference sequence). CDR3 sequence reads: CASSFNYNEQFF. In DNA form, the CDR3 reads TGTGCCAGCAGTTTTAATTACAATGAGCAGTTCTTC.

J is TRBJ2-7 and V is TRBV28, with TRBD1 identical over 10 bases. J was trimmed by 5 bases and V by 6 bases; bases with no gene match: 7. Germline V lookup: CDR1 MDHEN, CDR2 SYDVKM. The CDR3 consists of 14 residues. CDR3 residues: CASRARQGANEQYF. Written as DNA, the CDR3 is TGTGCCAGCAGGGCACGACAGGGGGCGAACGAGCAGTACTTC.

J is TRBJ2-5 and V is TRBV19, with 13 bases matching TRBD2. The V gene end was trimmed by 4 bases and the J gene end by 3 bases; junction bases not matched to a gene: 14. CDR3 length: 19 amino acids. Germline CDR1 LNHDA, CDR2 SQIVND (reference sequence). The CDR3, as DNA: TGTGCCAGTAGTACCGAAAACCCCCTTGGACTAGCGGGGGAAGAGACCCAGTACTTC. Translated, it gives CASSTENPLGLAGEETQYF.

The chain combines TRBV6-5 with TRBJ1-4, with D maybe TRBD1 (6 bases). Trimming cost V 5 bases and J 8 bases, with 15 bases left between them. The CDR3 contains 14 residues. Germline CDR1 and CDR2: MNHEY and SVGAGI. The CDR3 is CASSLQGSREKLFF. In nucleotides, the CDR3 is TGTGCCAGCAGTCTACAGGGCTCAAGGGAAAAACTGTTTTTT.

The genes are TRBV7-8 and TRBJ2-5, with no clear D. Trimming stripped 5 bases from V and 1 base from J, with 14 bases between. This CDR3 has 15 residues. The germline CDR1 and CDR2 sequences are SGHVS and FQNEAQ. The CDR3 is CASSRVSGSQETQYF. The CDR3 DNA sequence: TGTGCCAGCAGCCGAGTTAGTGGGTCCCAAGAGACCCAGTACTTC.

The CDR3 bases are TGCGCCAGCAGCCAGGGGGGCGGGGCTTACAATGAGCAGTTCTTC. This gives the protein CASSQGGGAYNEQFF. The V and J genes are TRBV5-1 and TRBJ2-1, with D perhaps matching TRBD1 (7 bases). The CDR3 is made up of 15 amino acids. Germline loops: CDR1 SGHRS, CDR2 YFSETQ. Trimming took 4 bases from V and 4 from J, leaving 15 bases between them.

This chain uses TRBV23-1 with TRBJ1-2; TRBD1 is a possible D gene (6 bases). TRBV23-1 is an ORF; its function is uncertain. There are 17 residues in the CDR3. The V end lost 4 bases, the J end lost 0 bases, and 18 bases lay between the germline ends. The CDR3 coding sequence is TGCGCCAGCAGTCTTGGACAGCATTTAAGGGCTAACTATGGCTACACCTTC. Amino acid sequence: CASSLGQHLRANYGYTF.

The chain combines TRBV11-2 with TRBJ2-1; 7 bases map to TRBD2. V shed 3 bases and J 6 bases; nucleotides not matched to a gene: 8. In germline, CDR1 is SGHAT, CDR2 FQNNGV. The CDR3 runs to 15 residues. The CDR3 loop reads CASSLGAGARNEQFF. CDR3 bases: TGTGCCAGCAGCTTGGGTGCGGGAGCTCGCAATGAGCAGTTCTTC.

The chain uses TRBV7-3 and TRBJ2-7, with TRBD2 identical over 10 bases. This CDR3 spans 14 amino acids. J gave up 6 bases and V 4 bases, and 6 bases lay outside the gene matches. The germline V gene encodes CDR1 SGHTA and CDR2 FQGTGA. The CDR3 nucleotides read TGTGCCAGCAGCTCAGCGGGAGGGCCCTCCGAGCAGTACTTC. Protein sequence: CASSSAGGPSEQYF.

The V gene is TRBV7-3, the J gene TRBJ2-1; 9 bases are shared with TRBD2. CDR1 and CDR2 (germline): SGHTA, FQGTGA. The CDR3 is 20 amino acids. J lost 7 bases, V lost 1 base, and 20 bases had no gene match. The CDR3 bases are TGTGCCAGCAGCTTAAACCCCCCCCTAGCCAGCGGGAGGCGGAGGAATGAGCAGTTCTTC. Its protein product is CASSLNPPLASGRRRNEQFF. The entire variable domain, with the rest obtained from reference TRBV7-3 and TRBJ2-1, is as follows: GAGVSQTPSNKVTEKGKYVELRCDPISGHTALYWYRQSLGQGPEFLIYFQGTGAADDSGLPNDRFFAVRPEGSVSTLKIQRTERGDSAVYLCASSLNPPLASGRRRNEQFFGPGTRLTVL.

In nucleotides, the CDR3 is TGTGCCACCAGCAGATCATTCAACCAAGAGACCCAGTACTTC. It specifies CATSRSFNQETQYF. J is TRBJ2-5 and V is TRBV15; D call uncertain. This CDR3 region has 14 residues. The germline V gene encodes CDR1 LNHNV and CDR2 YYDKDF (reference sequence). Between the trimmed V and J ends, which lost 2 bases and 0 bases, there was a span of 7 bases.

The J gene is TRBJ1-6, the V gene TRBV28; no clear D gene. The CDR3 length is 15 residues. Per the germline V gene, CDR1 is MDHEN and CDR2 is SYDVKM. The germline V and J ends were trimmed by 1 base and 10 bases, with 14 bases remaining between them. The CDR3 DNA reads as TGTGCCAGCAGTTTATTGGGCACTAGGAACTCACCCCTCCACTTT. It is translated as CASSLLGTRNSPLHF.

This clone was seen a single time. The chain has TRBV9 and TRBJ1-1; 12 nucleotides align to TRBD1. Germline V gene sequence: CDR1 SGDLS, CDR2 YYNGEE. V dropped 4 bases and J dropped 3; count of bases not matched to a gene: 4. The CDR3 is 15 residues long. The CDR3 protein is CASSPGTGGHTEAFF. In nucleotides, the CDR3 is TGTGCCAGCAGCCCCGGGACAGGGGGCCACACTGAAGCTTTCTTT. The full variable domain, completed using reference TRBV9 and TRBJ1-1, is DSGVTQTPKHLITATGQRVTLRCSPRSGDLSVYWYQQSLDQGLQFLIQYYNGEERAKGNILERFSAQQFPDLHSELNLSSLELGDSALYFCASSPGTGGHTEAFFGQGTRLTVV.

The chain links TRBV11-1 to TRBJ2-2, with TRBD1 matching over 10 bases. The CDR3 length is 14 residues. CDR1 is SGHAT, CDR2 FQDESV, per germline (reference sequence). Germline trimming cut 3 bases from V and 7 bases from J; bases unmatched to any gene: 2. Here the CDR3 reads CASSLTGGGGELFF. The CDR3 coding sequence is TGTGCCAGCAGCTTGACAGGGGGCGGCGGGGAGCTGTTTTTT.

The chain couples TRBV25-1 to TRBJ2-7; D is unclear. Between the trimmed V and J ends, which lost 7 bases and 0 bases, there was a span of 7 bases. Germline CDR1 and CDR2: MGHDK and SYGVNS. The CDR3 totals 12 residues. The CDR3 DNA reads TGTGCCAGCAAGCCTGACTCCTACGAGCAGTACTTC. It encodes CASKPDSYEQYF.

The chain uses TRBV4-3 and TRBJ2-3; 10 bases line up with TRBD1. V trimming: 0 bases; J trimming: 4 bases; junction bases outside the gene matches: 13. From germline, CDR1 is LGHNA and CDR2 YSLEER. This CDR3 spans 19 amino acids. The CDR3 DNA is TGCGCCAGCAGCCAAGAAAGGACAGGGGGGGACCTGCTGTCAGATACGCAGTATTTT. Translating gives CASSQERTGGDLLSDTQYF.

CDR3 protein: CASSPGQGFYNEQFF. CDR3 DNA: TGTGCCAGCTCTCCGGGACAGGGATTCTACAATGAGCAGTTCTTC. The chain carries TRBV19 and TRBJ2-1, with 9 bases identical to TRBD1. The CDR3 totals 15 residues. The germline V gene has CDR1 LNHDA and CDR2 SQIVND (reference sequence). With V trimmed by 9 bases and J by 3 bases, 9 bases remained unmatched.

The V gene is TRBV28, the J gene TRBJ1-2, with a tentative D call TRBD1 (6 bases). V was pared by 3 bases and J by 8 bases, with 13 bases between. The CDR3 totals 13 residues. Germline V gene data show CDR1 as MDHEN and CDR2 as SYDVKM. The CDR3 DNA follows: TGTGCCAGCAGTTTGAGGGCAGGGGTCGGCTACACCTTC. Translation gives CASSLRAGVGYTF.

This chain joins TRBV7-2 and TRBJ2-1; 12 positions match TRBD2. With V trimmed by 2 bases and J by 9 bases, 5 bases remained unmatched. This CDR3 comprises 15 residues. In germline, CDR1 is SGHTA, CDR2 FQGNSA. As DNA, the CDR3 is TGTGCCAGCAGCTTATCCACTAGCGGGAGGACTGAGCAGTTCTTC. The encoded protein is CASSLSTSGRTEQFF.

The CDR3 spells CASSYRGADSPLHF. Written as DNA, the CDR3 is TGTGCCAGCAGTTACAGGGGTGCGGATTCACCCCTCCACTTT. The gene calls are TRBV6-6 and TRBJ1-6; the D gene is possibly TRBD1 (5 bases). The V gene's germline CDR1 is MNHNY and CDR2 SVGAGI (reference sequence). Trimming removed 2 bases at V and 8 bases at J, with 10 bases between. CDR3 length equals 14 residues.

The chain uses TRBV6-5 and TRBJ2-7; D call uncertain. Trimming shortened V by 7 bases and J by 4 bases, and 14 bases separated the two germline ends. The germline V gene has CDR1 MNHEY and CDR2 SVGAGI. This CDR3 contains 13 residues. CDR3 region: CASNRAGVYEQYF. The CDR3 DNA reads as TGTGCCAGCAATAGGGCAGGAGTTTACGAGCAGTACTTC.

The chain uses TRBV28 and TRBJ2-1, with 10 bases lining up with TRBD1. Germline V gene lookup returns CDR1 MDHEN and CDR2 SYDVKM. CDR3 size: 15 residues. The J segment lost 6 bases and the V segment lost 1 base, leaving 3 bases of the junction unmatched. CDR3 residues: CASSLSGQGFNEQFF. CDR3 in DNA: TGTGCCAGCAGTTTATCGGGACAGGGGTTCAATGAGCAGTTCTTC.

This chain links TRBV7-2 with TRBJ1-6, with 8 nucleotides matching TRBD1. V lost 5 bases, J lost 6 bases, and 3 bases stayed unmatched. In germline, CDR1 is SGHTA, CDR2 FQGNSA. The CDR3 runs 14 residues. CDR3 nucleotide sequence: TGTGCCAGCAGCATTGACAGGGGTAATTCACCCCTCCACTTT. Its translation is CASSIDRGNSPLHF.

The V and J genes are TRBV6-1 and TRBJ1-2; possibly TRBD1 for D (6 bases). V lost 3 bases to trimming and J lost 5 bases, with 19 bases between them. This CDR3 contains 16 residues. The germline gives CDR1 MNHNS, CDR2 SASEGT. This CDR3 reads CASSDLGQLDSYGYTF. The CDR3 DNA reads as TGTGCCAGCAGTGATCTAGGACAGCTAGATAGTTATGGCTACACCTTC.

The chain combines TRBV2 with TRBJ1-1; a possible D gene is TRBD1 (5 bases). Trimming took off 6 bases at V and 1 base at J, with 12 bases between the two ends. Germline assignment: CDR1 SNHLY and CDR2 FYNNEI. The CDR3 is 14 amino acids. In nucleotides, the CDR3 is TGTGCCAGCAGACTCGGGACTTCGAACACTGAAGCTTTCTTT. This gives the protein CASRLGTSNTEAFF.